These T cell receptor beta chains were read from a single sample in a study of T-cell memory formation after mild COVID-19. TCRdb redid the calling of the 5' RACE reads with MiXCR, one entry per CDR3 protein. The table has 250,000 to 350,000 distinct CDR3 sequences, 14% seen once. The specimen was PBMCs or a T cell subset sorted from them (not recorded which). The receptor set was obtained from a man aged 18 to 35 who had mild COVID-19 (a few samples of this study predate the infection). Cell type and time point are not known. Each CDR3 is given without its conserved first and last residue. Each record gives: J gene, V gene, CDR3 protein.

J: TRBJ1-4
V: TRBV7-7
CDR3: ASSLGKSATNEKLF

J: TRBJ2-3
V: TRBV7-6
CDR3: ASSLGTSGVQDTQY

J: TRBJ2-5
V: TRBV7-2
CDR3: ASRDRAPKTQY

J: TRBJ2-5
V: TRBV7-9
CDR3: ASSLAGSETQY

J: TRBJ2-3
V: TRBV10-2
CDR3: ASSDLGLSGADTQY

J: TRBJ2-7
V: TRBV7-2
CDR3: ASSSRGGGSYEQY

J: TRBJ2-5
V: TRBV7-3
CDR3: ASSLTGGIYQETQY

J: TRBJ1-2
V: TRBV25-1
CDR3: ASSEIDSWIYGYT

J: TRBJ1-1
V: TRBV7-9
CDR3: ASSLRETEAF

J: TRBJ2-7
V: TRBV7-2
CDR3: ASSTLGSLREQY

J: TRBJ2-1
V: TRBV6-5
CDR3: ASGYNEQF

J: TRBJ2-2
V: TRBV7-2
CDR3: ASSSQGGNTGELF

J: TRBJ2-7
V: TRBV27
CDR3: ASSLAGTTMTYEQY

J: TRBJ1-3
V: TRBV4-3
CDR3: ASSQQTASSGNTIY

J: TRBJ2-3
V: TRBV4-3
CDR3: ASSQDTGLSTDTQY

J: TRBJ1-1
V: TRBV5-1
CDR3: ASSLSLLKQGIGTEAF

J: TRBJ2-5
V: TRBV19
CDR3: ASSLWDSSQETQY

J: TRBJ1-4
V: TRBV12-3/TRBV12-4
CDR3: ASSFGSINEKLF

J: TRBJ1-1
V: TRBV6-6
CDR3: ASNLQGWDTEAF

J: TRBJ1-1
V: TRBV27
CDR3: ASSWAGKAF

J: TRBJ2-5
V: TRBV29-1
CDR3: SVERRGELETQY

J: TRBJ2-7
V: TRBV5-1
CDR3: ASSSYDSRSYEQY

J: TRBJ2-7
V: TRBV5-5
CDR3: ASSHSGGYLSYEQY

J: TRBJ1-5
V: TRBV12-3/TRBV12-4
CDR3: ASSLFVTGPQPQH

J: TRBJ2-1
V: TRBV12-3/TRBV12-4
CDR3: ASSLEGQGYNEQF

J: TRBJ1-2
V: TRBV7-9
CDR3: ASSPPRGSNYYGYT

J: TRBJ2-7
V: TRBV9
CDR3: ASSVASPTYEQY

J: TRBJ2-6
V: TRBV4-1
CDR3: ASSRAGVITGANVLT

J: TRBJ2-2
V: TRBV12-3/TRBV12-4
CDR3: ASSYFLAGATGELF

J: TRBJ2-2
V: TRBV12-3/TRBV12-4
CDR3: ASGRGVAGELF

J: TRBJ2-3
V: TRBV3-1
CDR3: ASSQDGTGGDTQY

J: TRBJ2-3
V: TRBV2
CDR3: ASSETLAGGPGDTQY

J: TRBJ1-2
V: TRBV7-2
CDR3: ASSDRTGLGYT

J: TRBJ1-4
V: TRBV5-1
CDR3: ASSFQGQNEKLF

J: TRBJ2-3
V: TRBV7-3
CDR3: ASSRAVAGTGSTDTQY

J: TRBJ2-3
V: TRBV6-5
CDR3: ATTDRVDGTDTQY

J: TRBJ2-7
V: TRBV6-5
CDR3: ASSPPGRVINEQY